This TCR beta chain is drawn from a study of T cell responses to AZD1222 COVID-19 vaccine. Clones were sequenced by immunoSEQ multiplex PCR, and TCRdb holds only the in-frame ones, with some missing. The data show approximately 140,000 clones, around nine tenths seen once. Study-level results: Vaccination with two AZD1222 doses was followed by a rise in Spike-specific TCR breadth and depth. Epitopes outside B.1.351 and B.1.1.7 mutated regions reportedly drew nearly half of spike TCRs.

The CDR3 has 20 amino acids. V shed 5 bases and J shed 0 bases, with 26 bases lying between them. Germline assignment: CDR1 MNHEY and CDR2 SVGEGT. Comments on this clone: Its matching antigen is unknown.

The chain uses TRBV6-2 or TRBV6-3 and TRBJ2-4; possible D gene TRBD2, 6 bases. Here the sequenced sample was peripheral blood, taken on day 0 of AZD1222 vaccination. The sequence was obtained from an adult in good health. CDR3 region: CASSTRLDELGIKAKNIQYF. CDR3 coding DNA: TGTGCCAGCAGTACCCGACTAGATGAATTAGGTATTAAAGCCAAAAACATTCAGTACTTC.